A selection of T cell receptor beta chains follows, all from one sample in a study of T cell responses to AZD1222 COVID-19 vaccine. Sequencing used immunoSEQ multiplex PCR; TCRdb keeps in-frame clones, though not all of them. The table has some 170,000 clones, 92% seen once; the top ten hold 1% to 1.4%. Sequenced here: peripheral blood, sampled 28 days after the second AZD1222 dose. All receptors derive from an adult who received the AZD1222 COVID-19 vaccine. Both conserved end residues are part of each CDR3. The order of the fields is CDR3 length, V gene, clone size, D gene, J gene, CDR3 protein, CDR3 DNA. D genes are given only for firm matches. Clone size is given for some rows only: seen once, a few or many times, or a class if the clone is expanded.

length: 13
V: TRBV5-1
size: once
D: .
J: TRBJ1-2
CDR3: CASSQTTNYGYTF
DNA: TGCGCCAGCAGTCAGACTACTAACTATGGCTACACCTTC

length: 11
V: TRBV20-1
size: .
D: .
J: TRBJ2-2
CDR3: CSARKTGELFF
DNA: TGCAGTGCTAGAAAGACCGGGGAGCTGTTTTTT

length: 14
V: TRBV5-4
size: .
D: TRBD1
J: TRBJ1-1
CDR3: CASTRTGGRTEAFF
DNA: TGTGCCAGCACCCGGACAGGTGGGAGGACTGAAGCTTTCTTT

length: 13
V: TRBV7-9
size: .
D: .
J: TRBJ1-6
CDR3: CASSLGDIGPLHF
DNA: TGTGCCAGCAGCTTAGGGGATATAGGACCCCTCCACTTT

length: 19
V: TRBV18
size: .
D: .
J: TRBJ1-3
CDR3: CASSAAGTSPINAGNTIYF
DNA: TGTGCCAGCTCAGCAGCCGGGACCTCCCCAATCAACGCTGGAAACACCATATATTTT

length: 15
V: TRBV5-6
size: .
D: TRBD1
J: TRBJ1-4
CDR3: CASSPRTGVNEKLFF
DNA: TGTGCCAGCAGCCCCAGGACAGGGGTTAATGAAAAACTGTTTTTT

length: 15
V: TRBV24-1
size: .
D: TRBD1
J: TRBJ1-4
CDR3: CATSDPQGAGEKLFF
DNA: TGTGCCACCAGTGACCCACAGGGGGCAGGGGAAAAACTGTTTTTT

length: 12
V: TRBV5-1
size: .
D: .
J: TRBJ2-5
CDR3: CASSYEGVAQYF
DNA: TGCGCCAGCAGCTACGAGGGGGTCGCCCAGTACTTC

length: 13
V: TRBV10-3
size: .
D: .
J: TRBJ1-1
CDR3: CAINKGGNTEAFF
DNA: TGTGCCATCAACAAGGGGGGGAACACTGAAGCTTTCTTT

length: 15
V: TRBV5-6
size: once
D: TRBD2
J: TRBJ2-5
CDR3: CASSSRAGGGETQYF
DNA: TGTGCCAGCAGCTCCAGGGCGGGGGGTGGTGAGACCCAGTACTTC

length: 15
V: TRBV24-1
size: .
D: .
J: TRBJ1-2
CDR3: CATSDPGPFSEGYTF
DNA: TGTGCCACCAGTGACCCCGGACCCTTCTCGGAGGGCTACACCTTC

length: 13
V: TRBV5-4
size: .
D: TRBD1
J: TRBJ1-1
CDR3: CASSPDRATEAFF
DNA: TGTGCCAGCAGCCCTGACAGGGCCACTGAAGCTTTCTTT

length: 13
V: TRBV7-8
size: .
D: TRBD2
J: TRBJ2-5
CDR3: CASSSLAEETQYF
DNA: TGTGCCAGCAGCTCGCTAGCGGAAGAGACCCAGTACTTC

length: 14
V: TRBV7-9
size: .
D: .
J: TRBJ2-3
CDR3: CASSLDFGTDTQYF
DNA: TGTGCCAGCAGCTTAGATTTCGGGACAGATACGCAGTATTTT

length: 15
V: TRBV3-1/TRBV3-2
size: .
D: .
J: TRBJ1-2
CDR3: CASSQRSGRTYGYTF
DNA: TGTGCCAGCAGCCAAAGGTCTGGCAGAACTTATGGCTACACCTTC

length: 16
V: TRBV5-1
size: .
D: .
J: TRBJ1-1
CDR3: CASSPTLKGYGTEAFF
DNA: TGCGCCAGCAGCCCGACACTAAAAGGGTACGGCACTGAAGCTTTCTTT

length: 13
V: TRBV11-2
size: .
D: .
J: TRBJ2-7
CDR3: CASSDGPSGEQYF
DNA: TGTGCCAGCAGCGACGGGCCCTCCGGCGAGCAGTACTTC

length: 12
V: TRBV7-9
size: .
D: .
J: TRBJ2-1
CDR3: CASSLVRREQFF
DNA: TGTGCCAGCAGCTTAGTCAGGCGCGAGCAGTTCTTC

length: 19
V: TRBV18
size: .
D: .
J: TRBJ1-1
CDR3: CASSPRLQLLDAGNTEAFF
DNA: TGTGCCAGCTCACCAAGGCTACAGCTCCTTGACGCAGGAAACACTGAAGCTTTCTTT

length: 14
V: TRBV9
size: .
D: .
J: TRBJ1-3
CDR3: CASSEGNPGNTIYF
DNA: TGTGCCAGCAGCGAGGGGAATCCTGGAAACACCATATATTTT

length: 15
V: TRBV9
size: .
D: .
J: TRBJ1-3
CDR3: CASSVGQGYGNTIYF
DNA: TGTGCCAGCAGCGTAGGGCAGGGCTATGGAAACACCATATATTTT

length: 15
V: TRBV28
size: .
D: TRBD2
J: TRBJ2-3
CDR3: CASTLGEGPTDTQYF
DNA: TGTGCCAGCACCCTAGGGGAGGGCCCCACAGATACGCAGTATTTT

length: 15
V: TRBV9
size: .
D: TRBD1
J: TRBJ2-7
CDR3: CASSAGTGSSYEQYF
DNA: TGTGCCAGCAGCGCCGGGACAGGGAGCTCCTACGAGCAGTACTTC

length: 14
V: TRBV5-8
size: .
D: .
J: TRBJ2-2
CDR3: CASRTRVATGELFF
DNA: TGTGCCAGCAGGACGAGGGTTGCCACCGGGGAGCTGTTTTTT

length: 14
V: TRBV5-1
size: .
D: .
J: TRBJ2-1
CDR3: CASSLATGRNEQFF
DNA: TGCGCCAGCAGCTTGGCGACAGGTCGCAATGAGCAGTTCTTC

length: 13
V: TRBV27
size: .
D: .
J: TRBJ1-5
CDR3: CASSLSGNQPQHF
DNA: TGTGCCAGCAGTTTATCGGGCAATCAGCCCCAGCATTTT

length: 15
V: TRBV3-1/TRBV3-2
size: .
D: .
J: TRBJ2-1
CDR3: CASSRAQGSYNEQFF
DNA: TGTGCCAGCAGCCGCGCCCAGGGGTCCTACAATGAGCAGTTCTTC

length: 14
V: TRBV7-2
size: .
D: .
J: TRBJ1-1
CDR3: CASSLFGGNTEAFF
DNA: TGTGCCAGCAGCTTATTTGGAGGGAACACTGAAGCTTTCTTT

length: 16
V: TRBV4-1
size: .
D: .
J: TRBJ2-4
CDR3: CASSQPAETTSGIQYF
DNA: TGCGCCAGCAGCCAACCAGCCGAGACCACTTCGGGCATTCAGTACTTC